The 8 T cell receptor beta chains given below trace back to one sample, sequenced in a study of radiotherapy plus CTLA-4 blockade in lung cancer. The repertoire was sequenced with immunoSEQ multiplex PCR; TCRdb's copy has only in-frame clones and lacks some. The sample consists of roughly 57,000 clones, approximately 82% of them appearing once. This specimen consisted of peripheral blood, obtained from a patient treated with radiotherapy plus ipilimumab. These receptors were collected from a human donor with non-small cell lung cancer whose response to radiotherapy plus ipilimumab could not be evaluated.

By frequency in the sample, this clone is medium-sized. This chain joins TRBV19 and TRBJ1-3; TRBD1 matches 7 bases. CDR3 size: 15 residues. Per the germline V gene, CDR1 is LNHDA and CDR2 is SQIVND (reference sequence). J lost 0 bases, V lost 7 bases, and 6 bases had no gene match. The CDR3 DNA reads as TGTGCCAGTAAGCCTGACAGGGTCTCTGGAAACACCATATATTTT. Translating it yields CASKPDRVSGNTIYF.

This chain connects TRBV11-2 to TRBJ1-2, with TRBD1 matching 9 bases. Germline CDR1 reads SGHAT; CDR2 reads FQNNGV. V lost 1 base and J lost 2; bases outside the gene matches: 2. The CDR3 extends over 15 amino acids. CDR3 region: CASSLVTGGNYGYTF. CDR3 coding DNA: TGTGCCAGCAGCTTAGTGACAGGGGGGAACTATGGCTACACCTTC.

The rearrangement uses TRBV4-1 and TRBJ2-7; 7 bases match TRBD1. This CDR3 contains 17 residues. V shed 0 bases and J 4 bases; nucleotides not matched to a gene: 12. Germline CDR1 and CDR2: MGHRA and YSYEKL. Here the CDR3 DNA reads TGCGCCAGCAGCCAAGATTTCAGGCGACAGGGTGGATACGAGCAGTACTTC. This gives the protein CASSQDFRRQGGYEQYF.

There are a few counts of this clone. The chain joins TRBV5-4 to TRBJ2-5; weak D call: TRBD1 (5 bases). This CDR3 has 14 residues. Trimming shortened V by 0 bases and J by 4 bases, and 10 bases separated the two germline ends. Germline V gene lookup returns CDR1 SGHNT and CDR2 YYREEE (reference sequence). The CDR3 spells CASSLEVGRETQYF. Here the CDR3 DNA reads TGTGCCAGCAGCTTGGAAGTGGGGCGAGAGACCCAGTACTTC. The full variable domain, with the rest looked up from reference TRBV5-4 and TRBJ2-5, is ETGVTQSPTHLIKTRGQQVTLRCSSQSGHNTVSWYQQALGQGPQFIFQYYREEENGRGNFPPRFSGLQFPNYSSELNVNALELDDSALYLCASSLEVGRETQYFGPGTRLLVL.

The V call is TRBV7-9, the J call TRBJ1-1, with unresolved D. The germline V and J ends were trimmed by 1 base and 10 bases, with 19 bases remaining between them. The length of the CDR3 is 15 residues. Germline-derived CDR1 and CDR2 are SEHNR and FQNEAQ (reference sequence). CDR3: CASSLDFGQPRAAFF. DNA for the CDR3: TGTGCCAGCAGCTTAGATTTTGGGCAGCCCAGAGCAGCTTTCTTT. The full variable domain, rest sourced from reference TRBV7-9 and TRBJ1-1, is DTGVSQNPRHKITKRGQNVTFRCDPISEHNRLYWYRQTLGQGPEFLTYFQNEAQLEKSRLLSDRFSAERPKGSFSTLEIQRTEQGDSAMYLCASSLDFGQPRAAFFGQGTRLTVV.

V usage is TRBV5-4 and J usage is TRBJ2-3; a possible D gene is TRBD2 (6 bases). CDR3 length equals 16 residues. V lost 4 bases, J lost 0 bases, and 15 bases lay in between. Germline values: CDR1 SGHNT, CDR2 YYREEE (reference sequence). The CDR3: CASSGSGFTSTDTQYF. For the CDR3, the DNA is TGTGCCAGCAGCGGTAGCGGTTTTACTAGCACAGATACGCAGTATTTT.

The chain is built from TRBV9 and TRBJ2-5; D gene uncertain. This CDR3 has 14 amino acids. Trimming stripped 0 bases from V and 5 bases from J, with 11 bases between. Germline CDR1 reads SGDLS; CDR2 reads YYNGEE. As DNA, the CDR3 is TGTGCCAGCAGCGTAGATGGAGCCCGCGAGACCCAGTACTTC. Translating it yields CASSVDGARETQYF.

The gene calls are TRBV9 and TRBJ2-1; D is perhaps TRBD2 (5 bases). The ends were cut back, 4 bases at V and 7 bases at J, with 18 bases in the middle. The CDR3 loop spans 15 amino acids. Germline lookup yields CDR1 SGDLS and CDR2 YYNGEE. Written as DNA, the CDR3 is TGTGCCAGCAGCCGCGAGGGCCACCCGGGGAATGAGCAGTTCTTC. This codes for CASSREGHPGNEQFF.